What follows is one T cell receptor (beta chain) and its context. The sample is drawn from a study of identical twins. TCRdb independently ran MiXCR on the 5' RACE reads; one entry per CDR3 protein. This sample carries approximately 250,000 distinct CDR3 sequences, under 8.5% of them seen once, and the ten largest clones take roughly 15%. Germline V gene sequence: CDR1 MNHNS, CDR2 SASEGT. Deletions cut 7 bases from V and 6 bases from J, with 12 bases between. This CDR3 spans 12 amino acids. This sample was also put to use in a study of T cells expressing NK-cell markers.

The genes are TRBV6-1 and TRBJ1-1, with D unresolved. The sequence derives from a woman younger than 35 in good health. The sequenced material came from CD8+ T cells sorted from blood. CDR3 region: CASTPGVPEAFF. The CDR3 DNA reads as TGTGCCAGCACCCCTGGGGTACCTGAAGCTTTCTTT.